This entry is about one TCR beta chain. What it binds is unknown. The data originate from a study of cytomegalovirus exposure and HLA in healthy donors. Study-wide findings and caveats: A later analysis associated 16,000 or so TCR beta sequences with HLA alleles at a 0.05 false discovery rate.

The CDR3 is made up of 15 amino acids. V lost 4 bases, J lost 2 bases, and 7 bases stayed unmatched. Germline values: CDR1 SGHVS, CDR2 FQNEAQ. 60 Vbeta and 13 Jbeta primers were used in PCR. TCRdb's copy holds only in-frame clones and misses some; the assay was immunoSEQ multiplex PCR. The table lists 84,000 or so clones, roughly 79% of them singletons. This TCR derives from a male donor in good health and CMV-seronegative. The sequenced material came from PBMCs. V gene TRBV7-8 combines with J gene TRBJ1-2, with 7 bases identical to TRBD1. The CDR3 region has the DNA TGTGCCAGCAGCTCAAGACAGGGTGCGAACTATGGCTACACCTTC. Its translation is CASSSRQGANYGYTF.